The rows below give T cell receptor beta chains drawn from one sample of a study of blood T cell repertoires in COVID-19. Libraries were prepared by immunoSEQ multiplex PCR; TCRdb keeps only in-frame clonotypes and omits some of them. The sample comprises about 130,000 clones, 70% to 90% of which are singletons, and 3% to 4% rests with the top ten. Sequencing input: peripheral blood. Source of these receptors: an older woman with acute or convalescent COVID-19. CDR3s include the opening cysteine and the closing phenylalanine or tryptophan. Fields, in order: J gene, V gene, clone size, CDR3 protein. Expanded clones are given a class, and other clones once, few, many or no size at all.

TRBJ1-3	TRBV6-1	.	CASSELGQGVNTIYF
TRBJ2-1	TRBV12-3/TRBV12-4	.	CASSLAGASEQFF
TRBJ2-7	TRBV5-1	many	CARTLRDRAYEQYF
TRBJ2-2	TRBV24-1	once	CATRTGNTGELFF
TRBJ2-5	TRBV19	once	CASRLGAGVGQETQYF
TRBJ1-6	TRBV19	.	CASSSPGQYNSPLHF
TRBJ1-5	TRBV19	.	CASSLGGGGNQPQHF
TRBJ1-2	TRBV6-5	.	CASSYSNPGESYTF
TRBJ1-2	TRBV11-3	.	CASSPLAYGYTF
TRBJ2-7	TRBV7-9	.	CASSGRQGMSYEQYF
TRBJ1-4	TRBV28	.	CASSWGAGGFEKLFF
TRBJ2-2	TRBV5-1	.	CASSPAGSGPSGELFF
TRBJ1-6	TRBV12-5	.	CASGLGHENSPLHF
TRBJ1-2	TRBV5-1	.	CASSFDRGTYGYTF
TRBJ2-3	TRBV6-1	.	CASSEILAGDTQYF
TRBJ1-1	TRBV11-2	.	CASSLSTGEAFF
TRBJ1-1	TRBV14	.	CASSQEFNQGAFF
TRBJ1-2	TRBV28	.	CASSSTGGINGYTF
TRBJ1-1	TRBV5-4	.	CASSHGTLMNTEAFF
TRBJ2-7	TRBV30	once	CAWATHYPSEQYF
TRBJ2-1	TRBV6-5	.	CASGRLAGGSGEQFF
TRBJ2-7	TRBV14	.	CASSRDSSYEQYF
TRBJ1-6	TRBV7-9	.	CASSQGGQNNSPLHF
TRBJ1-5	TRBV28	.	CASRVQGSVQPQHF
TRBJ1-1	TRBV19	few	CASSIRDTEAFF
TRBJ1-3	TRBV7-9	.	CASSLWQIPSGNTIYF
.	TRBV6-6	.	CASSRAGGSWSGEQFF
TRBJ2-2	TRBV3-1/TRBV3-2	.	CASSRTGQRGTGELFF
TRBJ1-2	TRBV3-1/TRBV3-2	.	CASSHPTRTGSGYTF
TRBJ1-1	TRBV2	.	CASSEGRWTEAFF
TRBJ2-1	TRBV11-2	.	CASSTRSAQNEQFF
TRBJ2-3	TRBV9	.	CASPRAGATDTQYF
TRBJ1-5	TRBV30	.	CAWSGGIDQPQHF
TRBJ1-4	TRBV6-5	.	CASGTGGEKLFF
TRBJ2-1	TRBV4-1	.	CASSQIDIFSYNEQFF
TRBJ1-4	TRBV3-1/TRBV3-2	.	CASSQTDSLFF
TRBJ1-5	TRBV24-1	.	CATSDLQEVWVLGNQPQHF
TRBJ2-5	TRBV28	few	CASSSSGRVRETQYF
TRBJ1-6	TRBV29-1	.	CSAKIGGESSSPLHF
TRBJ2-1	TRBV28	.	CASSLGGRTYNEQFF
TRBJ1-1	TRBV6-5	.	CASRQNTEAFF
TRBJ1-4	TRBV19	.	CASSLGLRRGLNEKLFF
TRBJ1-6	TRBV25-1	.	CASTPPTTGGRNSPLHF
TRBJ1-5	TRBV3-1/TRBV3-2	.	CASSRDYSNQPQHF
TRBJ2-3	TRBV15	few	CATSSPGSGSTDTQYF
TRBJ1-1	TRBV18	few	CASSPRQGTLNTEAFF
TRBJ2-2	TRBV2	once	CASSKGQGATGELFF
TRBJ1-1	TRBV19	.	CASRVQGVNTEAFF
TRBJ2-7	TRBV27	.	CASSKGRGSHYEQYF
TRBJ2-2	TRBV5-1	once	CASSYAGGRGTGELFF
TRBJ1-1	TRBV5-1	few	CASSLAGLGVGTEAFF
TRBJ1-1	TRBV2	.	CASSRGVTEAFF
TRBJ1-5	TRBV6-1	.	CASSEFYSNQPQHF
TRBJ1-2	TRBV19	.	CASSSMAGVRYGYTF
TRBJ1-1	TRBV6-5	.	CASGTWDTGDGFF
TRBJ2-1	TRBV4-1	.	CASSQDGRGRYNEQFF
TRBJ1-2	TRBV19	.	CASSPFVNYGYTF
TRBJ1-4	TRBV27	.	CASSLLGQGLLRDEKLFF
TRBJ1-2	TRBV28	.	CASSLYSTGVMGRDYGYTF
TRBJ1-1	TRBV7-9	.	CASSLGASEAFF